This T cell receptor (beta chain) is drawn from a study of blood T cell repertoires in COVID-19. On the study more broadly: Acute-phase and convalescent COVID-19 samples originated in the United States, Italy and Spain.

Here immunoSEQ multiplex PCR was the method, and the copy in TCRdb shows in-frame clones only, minus some. The sample holds 200,000 or so clones; roughly four fifths are singletons and the top ten take around 7%. This clone was recorded a few times. Trimming removed 5 bases at V and 3 bases at J, with 17 bases between. Per germline, CDR1 MDHEN and CDR2 SYDVKM. This CDR3 region has 16 residues. In terms of age and location, participants ranged from roughly 18 to 95 years and lived in about 25 US areas. Assignment of participants to cohorts was predicated upon participant-reported clinical history. V gene TRBV28 combines with J gene TRBJ1-5; maybe TRBD1 (5 bases). The sample taken for sequencing was PBMCs or T cells enriched from blood (not recorded which). The source is a man aged 35-49 years who had recovered from COVID-19. In nucleotides, the CDR3 is TGTGCCAGCAGTCTCGGTCAGGGCGGGACCAATCAGCCCCAGCATTTT. This gives the protein CASSLGQGGTNQPQHF.